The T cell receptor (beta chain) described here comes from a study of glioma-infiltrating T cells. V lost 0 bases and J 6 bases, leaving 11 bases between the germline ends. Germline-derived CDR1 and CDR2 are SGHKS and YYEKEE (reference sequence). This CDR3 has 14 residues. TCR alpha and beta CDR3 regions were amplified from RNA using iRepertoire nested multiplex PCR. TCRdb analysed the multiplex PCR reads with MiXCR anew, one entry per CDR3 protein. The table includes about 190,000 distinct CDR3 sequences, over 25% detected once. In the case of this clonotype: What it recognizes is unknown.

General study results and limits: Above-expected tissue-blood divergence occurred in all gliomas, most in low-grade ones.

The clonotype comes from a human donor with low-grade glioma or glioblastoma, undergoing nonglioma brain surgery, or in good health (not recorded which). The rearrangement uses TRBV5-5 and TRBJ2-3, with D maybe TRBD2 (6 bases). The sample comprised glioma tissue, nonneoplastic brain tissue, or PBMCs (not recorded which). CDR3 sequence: CASSLGGTSDTQYF. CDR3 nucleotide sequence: TGTGCCAGCAGCTTGGGGGGGACTTCCGATACGCAGTATTTT.